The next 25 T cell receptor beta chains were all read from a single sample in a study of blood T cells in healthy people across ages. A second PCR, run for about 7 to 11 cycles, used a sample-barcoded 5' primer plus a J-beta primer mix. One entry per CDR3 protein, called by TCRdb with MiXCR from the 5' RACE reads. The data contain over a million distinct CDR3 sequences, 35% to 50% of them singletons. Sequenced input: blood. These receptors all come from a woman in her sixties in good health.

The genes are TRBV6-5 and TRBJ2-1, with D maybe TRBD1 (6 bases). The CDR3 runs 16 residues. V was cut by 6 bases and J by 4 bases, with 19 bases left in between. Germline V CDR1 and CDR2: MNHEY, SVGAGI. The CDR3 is CASSTSGVSWYNEQFF. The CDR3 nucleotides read TGTGCCAGCAGCACCTCAGGGGTGTCATGGTACAATGAGCAGTTCTTC.

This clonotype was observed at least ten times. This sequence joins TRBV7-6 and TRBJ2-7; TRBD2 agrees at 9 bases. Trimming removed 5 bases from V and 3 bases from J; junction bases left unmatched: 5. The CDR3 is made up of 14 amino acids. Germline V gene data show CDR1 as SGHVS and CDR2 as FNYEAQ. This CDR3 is CASSPTSGLYEQYF. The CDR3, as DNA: TGTGCCAGCAGCCCGACTAGCGGACTCTACGAGCAGTACTTC.

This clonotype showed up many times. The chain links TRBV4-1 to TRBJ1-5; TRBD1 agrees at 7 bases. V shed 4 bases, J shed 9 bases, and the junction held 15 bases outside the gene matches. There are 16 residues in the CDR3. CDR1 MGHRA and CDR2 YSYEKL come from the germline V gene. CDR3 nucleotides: TGCGCCAGCAGCCCGAGAGGGGACAGCCAATTTGGGCCCCAGCATTTT. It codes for CASSPRGDSQFGPQHF.

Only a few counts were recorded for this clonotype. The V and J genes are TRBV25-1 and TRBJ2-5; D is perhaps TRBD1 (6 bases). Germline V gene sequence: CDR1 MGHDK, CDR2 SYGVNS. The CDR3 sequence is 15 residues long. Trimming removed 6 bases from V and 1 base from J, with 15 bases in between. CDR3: CASSVVSGVQETQYF. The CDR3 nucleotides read TGTGCCAGCAGCGTAGTCTCAGGGGTCCAAGAGACCCAGTACTTC.

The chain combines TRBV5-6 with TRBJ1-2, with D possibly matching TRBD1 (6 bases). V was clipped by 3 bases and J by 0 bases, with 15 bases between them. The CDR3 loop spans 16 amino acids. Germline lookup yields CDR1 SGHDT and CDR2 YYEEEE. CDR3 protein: CASSSTGLGTNYGYTF. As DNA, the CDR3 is TGTGCCAGCAGCTCGACAGGCCTCGGGACTAACTATGGCTACACCTTC.

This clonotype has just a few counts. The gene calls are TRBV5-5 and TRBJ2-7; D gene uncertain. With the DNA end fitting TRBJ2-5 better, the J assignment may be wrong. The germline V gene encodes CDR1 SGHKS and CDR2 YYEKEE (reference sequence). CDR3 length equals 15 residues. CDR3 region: CASSQLRTLEGTQYF. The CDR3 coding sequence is TGTGCCAGCAGCCAGTTAAGGACGCTTGAAGGGACCCAGTACTTC.

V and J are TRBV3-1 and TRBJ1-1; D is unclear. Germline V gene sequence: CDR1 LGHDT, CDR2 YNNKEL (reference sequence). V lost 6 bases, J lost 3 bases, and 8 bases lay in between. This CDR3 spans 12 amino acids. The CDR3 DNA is TGTGCCAGCAGTATAACAGACACTGAAGCTTTCTTT. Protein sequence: CASSITDTEAFF.

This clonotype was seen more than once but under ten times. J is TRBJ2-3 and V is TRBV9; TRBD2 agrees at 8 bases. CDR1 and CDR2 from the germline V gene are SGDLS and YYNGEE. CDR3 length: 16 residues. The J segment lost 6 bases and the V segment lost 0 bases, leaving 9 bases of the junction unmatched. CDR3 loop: CASSVGDSGTRDTQYF. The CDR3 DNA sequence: TGTGCCAGCAGCGTAGGGGATAGCGGGACTAGGGATACGCAGTATTTT.

The CDR3 spells CSASGGTGYGYTF. CDR3 DNA sequence: TGCAGTGCTAGCGGCGGGACGGGCTATGGCTACACCTTC. The V and J genes are TRBV20-1 and TRBJ1-2; D might be TRBD1 (5 bases). The CDR3 covers 13 residues. Germline-derived CDR1 and CDR2 are DFQATT and SNEGSKA (reference sequence). V was clipped by 3 bases and J by 4 bases, with 12 bases between them.

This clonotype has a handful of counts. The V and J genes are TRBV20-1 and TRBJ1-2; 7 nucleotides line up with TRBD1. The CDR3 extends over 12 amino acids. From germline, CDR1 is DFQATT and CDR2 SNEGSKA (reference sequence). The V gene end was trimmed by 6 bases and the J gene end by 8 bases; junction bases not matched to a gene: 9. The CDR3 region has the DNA TGCAGTGCCCCCGACAGGGTGGGCGGCTACACCTTC. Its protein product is CSAPDRVGGYTF.

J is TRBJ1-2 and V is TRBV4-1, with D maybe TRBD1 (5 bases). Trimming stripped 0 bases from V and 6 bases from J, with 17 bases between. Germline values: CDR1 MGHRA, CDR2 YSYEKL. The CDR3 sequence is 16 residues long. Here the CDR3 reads CASSQEGIGRQNGYTF. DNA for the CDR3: TGCGCCAGCAGCCAAGAAGGGATAGGACGACAGAATGGCTACACCTTC.

DNA for the CDR3: TGCGCCAGCAGCTTGGGGGTAGACCAGTACTTC. This encodes CASSLGVDQYF. The rearrangement links TRBV5-1 to TRBJ2-5; D is ambiguous. Between the trimmed V and J ends, which lost 0 bases and 10 bases, there was a span of 7 bases. The CDR3 runs to 11 residues. Germline V gene data show CDR1 as SGHRS and CDR2 as YFSETQ.

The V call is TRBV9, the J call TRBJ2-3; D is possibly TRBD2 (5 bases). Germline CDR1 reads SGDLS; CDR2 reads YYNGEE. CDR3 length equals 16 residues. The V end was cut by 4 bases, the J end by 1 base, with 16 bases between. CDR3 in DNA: TGTGCCAGCAGCACCGAGGGTGGTTCGGGCACAGATACGCAGTATTTT. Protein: CASSTEGGSGTDTQYF.

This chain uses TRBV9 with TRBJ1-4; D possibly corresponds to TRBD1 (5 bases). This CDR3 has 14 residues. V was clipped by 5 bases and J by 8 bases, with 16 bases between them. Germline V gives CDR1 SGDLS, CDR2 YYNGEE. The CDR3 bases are TGTGCCAGCAGTTTTCCAGGGTTGAGAGAAAAACTGTTTTTT. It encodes CASSFPGLREKLFF.

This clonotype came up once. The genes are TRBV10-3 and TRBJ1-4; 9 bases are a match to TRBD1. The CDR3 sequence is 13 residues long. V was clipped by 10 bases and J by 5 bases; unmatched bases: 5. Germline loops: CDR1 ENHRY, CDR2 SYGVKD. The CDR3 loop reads CATPGQGNEKLFF. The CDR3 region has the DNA TGTGCCACCCCGGGACAGGGCAATGAAAAACTGTTTTTT.

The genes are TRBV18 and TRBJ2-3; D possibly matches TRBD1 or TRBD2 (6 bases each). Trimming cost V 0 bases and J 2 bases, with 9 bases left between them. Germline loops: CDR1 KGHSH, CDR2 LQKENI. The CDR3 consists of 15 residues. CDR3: CASSPPEGHTDTQYF. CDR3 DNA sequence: TGTGCCAGCTCACCACCGGAGGGACACACAGATACGCAGTATTTT.

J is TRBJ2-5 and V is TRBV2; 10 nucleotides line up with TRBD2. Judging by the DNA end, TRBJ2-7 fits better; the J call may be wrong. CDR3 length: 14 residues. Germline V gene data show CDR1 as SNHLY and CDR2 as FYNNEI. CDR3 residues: CASSGRTSGYEQYF. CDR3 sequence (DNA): TGTGCCAGCAGTGGAAGGACTAGCGGCTACGAGCAGTACTTC.

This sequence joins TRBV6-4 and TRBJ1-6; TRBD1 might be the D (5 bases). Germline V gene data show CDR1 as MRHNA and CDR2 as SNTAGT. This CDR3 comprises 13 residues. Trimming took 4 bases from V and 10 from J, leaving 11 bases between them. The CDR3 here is CASSAGTRSPLHF. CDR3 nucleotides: TGTGCCAGCAGTGCAGGGACCCGGTCACCCCTCCACTTT.

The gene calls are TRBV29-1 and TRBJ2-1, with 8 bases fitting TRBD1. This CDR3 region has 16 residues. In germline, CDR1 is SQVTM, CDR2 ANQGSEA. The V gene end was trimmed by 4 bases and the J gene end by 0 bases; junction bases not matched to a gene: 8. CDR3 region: CSVGGGTGFSYNEQFF. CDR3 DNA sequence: TGCAGCGTTGGAGGGGGGACAGGCTTCTCCTACAATGAGCAGTTCTTC.

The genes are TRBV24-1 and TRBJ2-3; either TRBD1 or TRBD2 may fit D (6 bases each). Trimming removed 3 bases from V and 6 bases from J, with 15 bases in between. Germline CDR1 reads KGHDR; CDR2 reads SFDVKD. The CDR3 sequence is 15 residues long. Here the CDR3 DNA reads TGTGCCACCAGTGATCCCGGGGGCGGTTTGGATACGCAGTATTTT. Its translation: CATSDPGGGLDTQYF.

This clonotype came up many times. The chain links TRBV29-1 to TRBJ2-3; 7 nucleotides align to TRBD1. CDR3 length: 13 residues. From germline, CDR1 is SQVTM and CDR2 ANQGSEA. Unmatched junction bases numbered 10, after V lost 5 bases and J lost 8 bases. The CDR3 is CSVTGDPGVTQYF. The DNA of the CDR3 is TGCAGCGTTACAGGGGACCCTGGGGTTACGCAGTATTTT.

Written as DNA, the CDR3 is TGTGCCATCAGTGACGGCGGGAGGAAGGGGCCTAGCTCCTACAATGAGCAGTTCTTC. Amino acids: CAISDGGRKGPSSYNEQFF. This chain connects TRBV10-3 to TRBJ2-1, with 8 bases that match TRBD2. The CDR3 has 19 residues. V lost 3 bases and J lost 0; bases outside the gene matches: 13. In germline, CDR1 is ENHRY, CDR2 SYGVKD.

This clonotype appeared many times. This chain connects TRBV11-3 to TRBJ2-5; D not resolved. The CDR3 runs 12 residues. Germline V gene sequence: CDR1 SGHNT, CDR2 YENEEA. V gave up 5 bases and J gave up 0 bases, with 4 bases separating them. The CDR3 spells CASSGYQETQYF. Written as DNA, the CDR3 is TGTGCCAGCAGCGGGTACCAAGAGACCCAGTACTTC.

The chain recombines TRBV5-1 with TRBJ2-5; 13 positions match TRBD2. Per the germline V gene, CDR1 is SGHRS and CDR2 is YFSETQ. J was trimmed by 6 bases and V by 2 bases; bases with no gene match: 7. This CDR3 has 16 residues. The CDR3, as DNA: TGCGCCAGCAGCTTAGGGACTAGCGGGATTCTCCAGACCCAGTACTTC. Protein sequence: CASSLGTSGILQTQYF.

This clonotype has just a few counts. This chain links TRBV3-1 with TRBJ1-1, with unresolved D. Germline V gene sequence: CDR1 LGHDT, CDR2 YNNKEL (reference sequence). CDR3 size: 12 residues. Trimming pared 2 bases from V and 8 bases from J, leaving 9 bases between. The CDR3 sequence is CASSQLSGEAFF. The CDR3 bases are TGTGCCAGCAGCCAATTGTCCGGGGAAGCTTTCTTT.